These T cell receptor beta chains were read from a single sample in a study of blood T cells in healthy people across ages. One entry per CDR3 protein results from TCRdb running MiXCR on the 5' RACE reads. Counted here are some 1.8 million distinct CDR3 sequences, roughly 43% occurring once; the ten biggest clones make up 23%. Sequenced sample: blood. The source is a human donor in good health. The CDR3 runs from the conserved cysteine through the conserved F or W. The D gene is left open where the match is weak. Rows may omit the clone size; those that give it use once, few, many or a size class.

J gene | clone size | D gene | V gene | CDR3 protein
TRBJ1-2 | - | - | TRBV10-3 | CATSEGGYTF
TRBJ2-1 | few | TRBD2 | TRBV13 | CASSLRPQLAGVSNEQFF
TRBJ1-6 | few | - | TRBV4-1 | CASSQESGGYNSPLHF
TRBJ1-1 | few | - | TRBV12-3/TRBV12-4 | CASTRSSHAFF
TRBJ2-7 | - | - | TRBV7-9 | CASSRPGGTPHEQYF
TRBJ2-5 | - | TRBD2 | TRBV7-2 | CASSLSGGYETQYF
TRBJ2-5 | - | TRBD2 | TRBV29-1 | CSVGRGLAAPETQYF
TRBJ2-6 | - | - | TRBV12-5 | CASGLTPQGIAYTGANVLTF
TRBJ2-7 | few | TRBD1 | TRBV20-1 | CSAALTGGYEQYF
TRBJ2-1 | - | - | TRBV5-1 | CASSFSGHKTYNEQFF
- | many | - | TRBV5-1 | CASSLDREGEQYF
TRBJ1-2 | few | TRBD1 | TRBV5-1 | CASKRQGSEYGYTF
TRBJ2-5 | - | TRBD2 | TRBV29-1 | CSVRGEGGGGRETQYF
TRBJ2-1 | few | - | TRBV7-2 | CASSPQGTGEQFF
TRBJ2-3 | - | TRBD2 | TRBV4-3 | CASSHGLAVNTQYF
TRBJ1-1 | - | - | TRBV30 | CAWSWTRLGTEAFF
TRBJ2-3 | - | TRBD1 | TRBV4-1 | CASSLQGRGPDTQYF
TRBJ2-2 | - | - | TRBV9 | CASSVGTPGTGELFF
TRBJ2-1 | - | - | TRBV9 | CASSVSSNPYNEQFF
TRBJ1-5 | - | TRBD1 | TRBV7-4 | CASSPALLGTGRKNQPQHF